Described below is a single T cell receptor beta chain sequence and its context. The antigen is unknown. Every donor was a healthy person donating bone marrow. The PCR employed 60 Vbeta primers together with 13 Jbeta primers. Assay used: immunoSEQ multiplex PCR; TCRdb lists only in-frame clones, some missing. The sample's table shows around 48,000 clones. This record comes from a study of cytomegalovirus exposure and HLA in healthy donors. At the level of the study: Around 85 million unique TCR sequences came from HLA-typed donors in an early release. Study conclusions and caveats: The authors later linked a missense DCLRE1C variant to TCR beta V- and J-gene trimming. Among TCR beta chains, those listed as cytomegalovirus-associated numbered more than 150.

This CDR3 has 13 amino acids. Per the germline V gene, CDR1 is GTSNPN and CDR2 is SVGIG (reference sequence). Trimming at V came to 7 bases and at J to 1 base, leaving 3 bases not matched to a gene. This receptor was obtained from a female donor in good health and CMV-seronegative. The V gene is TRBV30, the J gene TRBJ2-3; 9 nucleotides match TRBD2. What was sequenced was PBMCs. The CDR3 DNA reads TGTGCCTCCAGGACTAGCGGCACAGATACGCAGTATTTT. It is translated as CASRTSGTDTQYF.